A selection of T cell receptor beta chains follows, all from one sample in a study of T cell responses to AZD1222 COVID-19 vaccine. The repertoire was sequenced with immunoSEQ multiplex PCR; TCRdb's copy has only in-frame clones and lacks some. The table shows roughly 190,000 clones, with 90% to 95% occurring only once. The source material was peripheral blood, sampled 28 days after the second AZD1222 dose. The receptors shown here come from an adult who received the AZD1222 COVID-19 vaccine. The CDR3 runs from the conserved cysteine through the conserved F or W. A D gene is named only where the DNA matches it firmly. Where a row states a size, it is once, few, many or the class of an expanded clone; other rows omit it.

V	D	J	size	DNA	CDR3
TRBV23-1	-	TRBJ2-7	-	TGCGCCAGCAGCCGCACATTGACGGAAGCGATCTACTACGAGCAGTACTTC	CASSRTLTEAIYYEQYF
TRBV9	TRBD2	TRBJ2-2	-	TGTGCCAGCGGGGGGACTAGCGGGTTACCCGGGGAGCTGTTTTTT	CASGGTSGLPGELFF
TRBV13	TRBD2	TRBJ2-3	once	TGTGCCAGCAGCTTGAATAGCGGGGGATACACAGATACGCAGTATTTT	CASSLNSGGYTDTQYF
TRBV7-8	-	TRBJ1-5	-	TGTGCCAGCAGCTTAACAAACTACAATCAGCCCCAGCATTTT	CASSLTNYNQPQHF
TRBV18	-	TRBJ2-1	-	TGTGCCAGCTCACAACAGGGCAATGAGCAGTTCTTC	CASSQQGNEQFF
TRBV5-6	-	TRBJ2-3	-	TGTGCCAGCAGCCCTGGGGTTGGTCGGCACACAGATACGCAGTATTTT	CASSPGVGRHTDTQYF
TRBV11-2	-	TRBJ1-1	-	TGTGCCAGCAGCTTAGCTTTTGGAGGGCGTGAAGCTTTCTTT	CASSLAFGGREAFF
TRBV21-1	-	TRBJ2-7	-	TGTGCCAGCAGCACCTACAAGGATGGGGTACAATCCTACGAGCAGTACTTC	CASSTYKDGVQSYEQYF
TRBV2	-	TRBJ1-4	-	TGTGCCAGCATGCCCTCAGGACTGGAAAAACTGTTTTTT	CASMPSGLEKLFF
TRBV12-3/TRBV12-4	-	TRBJ1-2	few	TGTGCCAGCAGTTTAACAGGGCCCTATGGCTACACCTTC	CASSLTGPYGYTF
TRBV11-2	-	TRBJ1-2	-	TGTGCCAGCAAGGAGGGAAGTCTGGCTGGCTACACCTTC	CASKEGSLAGYTF
TRBV7-9	-	TRBJ1-3	-	TGTGCCAGCAGCTTAGTCAGGTCCGGAAACACCATATATTTT	CASSLVRSGNTIYF
TRBV19	TRBD1	TRBJ1-2	-	TGTGCCAGTAGTCCTTTGGACAGGGCTGGCTACACCTTC	CASSPLDRAGYTF
TRBV23-1	TRBD1	TRBJ2-7	-	TGCGCCACCACCGGGACAGGGGTCGGTAAGGGGAACTACGAGCAGTACTTC	CATTGTGVGKGNYEQYF
TRBV3-1/TRBV3-2	-	TRBJ1-2	-	TGTGCCAGCAGCCCCCGTTTAGAGGACTATGGCTACACCTTC	CASSPRLEDYGYTF
TRBV6-2/TRBV6-3	-	TRBJ2-3	-	TGTGCCAGCAGTTTGTCCAGCACAGATACGCAGTATTTT	CASSLSSTDTQYF
TRBV11-2	-	TRBJ2-1	-	TGTGCCAGCAGCTTAGATCGAAGATATTTTTTCTTC	CASSLDRRYFFF
TRBV3-1/TRBV3-2	-	TRBJ1-2	-	TGTGCCAGCAGCCTCCGGACAGACAGAAGAGGCTACACCTTC	CASSLRTDRRGYTF
TRBV29-1	-	TRBJ1-2	-	TGCAGCGTTGTTGGGACCTCAAGTTCGGGCTACACCTTC	CSVVGTSSSGYTF
TRBV9	-	TRBJ2-1	-	TGTGCCAGCAGCGCCTCTCGGGGTAGCGCGCACAATGAGCAGTTCTTC	CASSASRGSAHNEQFF
TRBV18	-	TRBJ1-1	-	TGTGCCAGCTCACCCCCCGGGACCTCGAACACTGAAGCTTTCTTT	CASSPPGTSNTEAFF
TRBV25-1	TRBD2	TRBJ2-1	-	TGTGCCAGCACCCCCGGGCTAGCGGGAGGCCACAATGAGCAGTTCTTC	CASTPGLAGGHNEQFF